The 7 T cell receptor beta chains below were found in one sample sequenced in a study of immune heterogeneity within non-small cell lung tumors. Multiplex PCR employing 32 V and 13 J primers generated amplicons of the TCR beta CDR3. TCRdb re-called the multiplex PCR reads with MiXCR, one entry per CDR3 protein. The table has several thousand distinct CDR3 sequences, around 23% seen once; the top ten hold about 12%. Each sample used about 0.55 ug of genomic DNA from bulk tumor tissue. Each primary tumor yielded several biopsies, collected far apart from one another at surgery. Enrolled patients presented with newly diagnosed, previously untreated non-small cell lung cancer and underwent curative surgery. Input material: lung tumor tissue. The receptors originated from a man in his 60s with non-small cell lung cancer.

This clonotype is medium-sized. The CDR3 region is CSARELRTSGYEQYF. The CDR3 nucleotides read TGCAGTGCTAGAGAGCTCCGGACTAGCGGCTACGAGCAGTACTTC. The rearrangement joins TRBV20-1 to TRBJ2-7, with 10 bases lining up with TRBD2. The V segment lost 0 bases and the J segment 3 bases; nucleotides outside the gene matches: 5. The CDR3 spans 15 residues. Germline CDR1 DFQATT, CDR2 SNEGSKA (reference sequence).

Sample share makes this clonotype medium-sized. The CDR3, as DNA: TGTGCCAGCAGTCTCACCGGGCGGACTAATGAAAAACTGTTTTTT. Translating gives CASSLTGRTNEKLFF. The chain links TRBV12-3 or TRBV12-4 to TRBJ1-4, with D unclear. V lost 5 bases to trimming and J lost 2 bases, with 12 bases between them. The CDR3 totals 15 residues.

The chain joins TRBV18 to TRBJ1-5, with 7 bases matching TRBD1. CDR1 KGHSH and CDR2 LQKENI come from the germline V gene. The trim removed 2 bases at V and 1 base at J, leaving 2 bases unmatched. The CDR3 is made up of 15 amino acids. CDR3 in DNA: TGTGCCAGCTCACCAACAGGGGCGAGCAATCAGCCCCAGCATTTT. This gives the protein CASSPTGASNQPQHF.

This clonotype was detected a few times. The rearrangement links TRBV30 to TRBJ2-5; 10 positions agree with TRBD2. This CDR3 has 16 residues. Trimming removed 3 bases from V and 5 bases from J; junction bases left unmatched: 12. Germline V gives CDR1 GTSNPN, CDR2 SVGIG (reference sequence). CDR3 sequence reads: CAWRGRQREGGETQYF. Written as DNA, the CDR3 is TGTGCCTGGAGGGGCCGTCAGCGGGAGGGAGGGGAGACCCAGTACTTC.

This clonotype was seen a handful of times. A much larger clone sits a single nucleotide away, making a read error possible. The V gene is TRBV2, the J gene TRBJ2-1, with TRBD1 matching over 9 bases. Germline V gives CDR1 SNHLY, CDR2 FYNNEI. The CDR3 extends over 12 amino acids. For the CDR3, the DNA is TGTGCCAGCCGGGACAGGGTCCATGAGCGGTTCTTC. As protein: CASRDRVHERFF.

This sequence joins TRBV5-1 and TRBJ2-1; no clear D gene. Trimming left V 0 bases short and J 8 bases short, with 6 bases between. The germline V gene encodes CDR1 SGHRS and CDR2 YFSETQ. The CDR3 loop spans 12 amino acids. The CDR3 sequence: CASSLVFDEQFF. In nucleotides, the CDR3 is TGCGCCAGCAGCTTGGTTTTCGATGAGCAGTTCTTC. The full variable domain, completed using reference TRBV5-1 and TRBJ2-1, is KAGVTQTPRYLIKTRGQQVTLSCSPISGHRSVSWYQQTPGQGLQFLFEYFSETQRNKGNFPGRFSGRQFSNSRSEMNVSTLELGDSALYLCASSLVFDEQFFGPGTRLTVL.

In its sample, this clonotype was seen a few times. The chain uses TRBV11-2 and TRBJ2-7; D unresolved. The CDR3 spans 14 residues. From germline, CDR1 is SGHAT and CDR2 FQNNGV. V lost 1 base, J lost 3 bases, and 10 bases lay in between. CDR3 sequence reads: CASSLGHSSYEQYF. Written as DNA, the CDR3 is TGTGCCAGCAGCTTAGGCCATTCCAGCTACGAGCAGTACTTC.